The 14 T cell receptor beta chains presented below share a single source sample, sequenced in a study of T cell responses to AZD1222 COVID-19 vaccine. TCRdb's table, derived via immunoSEQ multiplex PCR, lists solely in-frame clones and lacks some. This repertoire shows 130,000 to 150,000 clones, 88% found once; its top ten account for approximately 5.1%. The sample here was peripheral blood, taken 28 days after the second dose of the MenACWY control vaccine. The receptors stem from an adult who received the MenACWY meningococcal vaccine as a control.

The chain's CDR3 is CASSQAWGEAFF. The CDR3 DNA reads TGTGCCAGCAGCCAGGCGTGGGGGGAAGCTTTCTTT. V gene TRBV7-2 combines with J gene TRBJ1-1; the D gene is possibly TRBD1 (5 bases). With 5 bases removed from V and 8 bases from J, the gap between germline ends came to 12 bases. The CDR3 is 12 amino acids. Germline V gene data show CDR1 as SGHTA and CDR2 as FQGNSA.

This chain connects TRBV13 to TRBJ2-5; D is unresolved. The CDR3 is 14 residues long. From germline, CDR1 is PRHDT and CDR2 FYEKMQ (reference sequence). V lost 3 bases to trimming and J lost 5 bases, with 13 bases between them. The CDR3, as DNA: TGTGCCAGCAGCTTGGATCCCCGCGCGGAGACCCAGTACTTC. This codes for CASSLDPRAETQYF. Looking up the rest from reference TRBV13 and TRBJ2-5 gives the full variable domain: AAGVIQSPRHLIKEKRETATLKCYPIPRHDTVYWYQQGPGQDPQFLISFYEKMQSDKGSIPDRFSAQQFSDYHSELNMSSLELGDSALYFCASSLDPRAETQYFGPGTRLLVL.

This chain uses TRBV4-1 with TRBJ1-1; tentative D call: TRBD1 (5 bases). The CDR3 extends over 13 amino acids. The germline V gene has CDR1 MGHRA and CDR2 YSYEKL. Trimming cost V 0 bases and J 11 bases, with 13 bases left between them. The CDR3 protein is CASSQDGGRGAFF. As DNA, the CDR3 is TGCGCCAGCAGCCAAGACGGGGGACGGGGTGCTTTCTTT.

The chain couples TRBV4-3 to TRBJ2-5; D gene ambiguous. The CDR3 runs 14 residues. Deletions cut 0 bases from V and 6 bases from J, with 11 bases between. Germline V lookup: CDR1 LGHNA, CDR2 YSLEER. The CDR3 DNA sequence: TGCGCCAGCAGCCAAGATGTGAGGCACCAGACCCAGTACTTC. It encodes CASSQDVRHQTQYF.

Here the CDR3 reads CASSPPDTGWGGEQFF. CDR3 nucleotide sequence: TGTGCCAGCTCACCACCAGATACAGGCTGGGGGGGTGAGCAGTTCTTC. V is TRBV18 and J is TRBJ2-1; 7 nucleotides align to TRBD2. With 0 bases clipped from V and 9 bases from J, the junction kept 11 bases outside the gene matches. CDR3 length: 16 residues. Germline CDR1 and CDR2: KGHSH and LQKENI.

The V gene is TRBV30, the J gene TRBJ2-5, with TRBD1 matching 10 bases. The V segment lost 5 bases and the J segment 4 bases; nucleotides outside the gene matches: 4. Germline V gives CDR1 GTSNPN, CDR2 SVGIG (reference sequence). The CDR3 runs 13 residues. In DNA, the CDR3 is TGTGCCTGGGTGACAGGGGGCTCAGAGACCCAGTACTTC. Translation: CAWVTGGSETQYF.

The genes are TRBV5-4 and TRBJ2-7; tentative D call: TRBD1 (5 bases). Trimming shortened V by 0 bases and J by 0 bases, and 7 bases separated the two germline ends. CDR3 length: 14 residues. Germline V gene data show CDR1 as SGHNT and CDR2 as YYREEE (reference sequence). CDR3 bases: TGTGCCAGCAGCTTGGTTGGGGCCTCCTACGAGCAGTACTTC. Translating it yields CASSLVGASYEQYF.

The chain employs TRBV7-9 and TRBJ1-5; D remains unclear. CDR1 SEHNR and CDR2 FQNEAQ come from the germline V gene (reference sequence). The length of the CDR3 is 13 residues. The V gene lost 5 bases and the J gene lost 0 bases, with 5 bases spanning the gap. The CDR3 sequence is CASSGSSNQPQHF. The CDR3 bases are TGTGCCAGCAGCGGGAGTAGCAATCAGCCCCAGCATTTT.

This chain uses TRBV9 with TRBJ2-5; tentatively, D is TRBD2 (5 bases). Trimming removed 0 bases at V and 5 bases at J, with 11 bases between. Germline loops: CDR1 SGDLS, CDR2 YYNGEE. This CDR3 has 14 amino acids. Here the CDR3 reads CASSVVGGGETQYF. The CDR3 coding sequence is TGTGCCAGCAGCGTAGTAGGAGGCGGGGAGACCCAGTACTTC.

In DNA form, the CDR3 reads TGTGCCAGCAGCGCCGGGGGATCTGGAAACACCATATATTTT. Translated: CASSAGGSGNTIYF. The chain couples TRBV9 to TRBJ1-3; maybe TRBD1 (5 bases). Germline CDR1 and CDR2: SGDLS and YYNGEE. V was pared by 3 bases and J by 1 base, with 8 bases between. The CDR3 is 14 residues long.

The rearrangement joins TRBV5-5 to TRBJ1-2; 7 bases agree with TRBD1. The J segment lost 4 bases and the V segment lost 5 bases, leaving 2 bases of the junction unmatched. The CDR3 spans 12 residues. Germline CDR1 is SGHKS and CDR2 is YYEKEE (reference sequence). The CDR3 protein is CASSRDSYGYTF. CDR3 coding DNA: TGTGCCAGCAGTCGGGACAGCTATGGCTACACCTTC. Based on the CDR3 plus reference TRBV5-5 and TRBJ1-2, the full variable domain is DAGVTQSPTHLIKTRGQQVTLRCSPISGHKSVSWYQQVLGQGPQFIFQYYEKEERGRGNFPDRFSARQFPNYSSELNVNALLLGDSALYLCASSRDSYGYTFGSGTRLTVV.

This chain joins TRBV6-5 and TRBJ1-2; D is unclear. The ends were cut back, 8 bases at V and 4 bases at J, with 14 bases in the middle. The germline CDR1 and CDR2 sequences are MNHEY and SVGAGI. The CDR3 runs to 13 residues. CDR3 amino acids: CASWTDGIYGYTF. The CDR3 nucleotides are TGTGCCAGCTGGACGGACGGGATCTATGGCTACACCTTC.

The chain is built from TRBV28 and TRBJ1-2; TRBD1 agrees at 9 bases. CDR1 MDHEN and CDR2 SYDVKM come from the germline V gene. J lost 8 bases, V lost 7 bases, and 17 bases had no gene match. The CDR3 contains 16 residues. CDR3 protein: CASTLGGGTGLRGYTF. CDR3 coding DNA: TGTGCCAGCACCCTTGGGGGGGGGACAGGGTTAAGAGGCTACACCTTC.

The chain links TRBV19 to TRBJ1-1; TRBD1 aligns across 12 bases. Germline V gene data show CDR1 as LNHDA and CDR2 as SQIVND (reference sequence). The CDR3 sequence is 17 residues long. V dropped 5 bases and J dropped 1; count of bases not matched to a gene: 8. The CDR3 nucleotides are TGTGCCAGTAGTCTCCGGGACAGGGGGCCTTCGAACACTGAAGCTTTCTTT. The encoded protein is CASSLRDRGPSNTEAFF.